The clone carrying this T cell receptor beta chain was seen only once. The assay was immunoSEQ multiplex PCR, and TCRdb's table has in-frame clones only and misses some. The sample carries approximately 99,000 clones, about 90% recorded once. The data are from a study of blood T cell repertoires in COVID-19. About the study: COVID-19 samples collected from the United States, Italy and Spain covered acute and convalescent phases.

This receptor was identified in a man in his fifties or sixties with COVID-19, enrolled during active disease. Sequenced sample: peripheral blood.

The CDR3 here is CATSDFIDTQYF. The CDR3 region has the DNA TGTGCCACCAGTGATTTTATAGATACGCAGTATTTT. The chain links TRBV24-1 to TRBJ2-3; D gene unclear. From germline, CDR1 is KGHDR and CDR2 SFDVKD. The CDR3 contains 12 residues. Trimming pared 1 base from V and 5 bases from J, leaving 3 bases between.